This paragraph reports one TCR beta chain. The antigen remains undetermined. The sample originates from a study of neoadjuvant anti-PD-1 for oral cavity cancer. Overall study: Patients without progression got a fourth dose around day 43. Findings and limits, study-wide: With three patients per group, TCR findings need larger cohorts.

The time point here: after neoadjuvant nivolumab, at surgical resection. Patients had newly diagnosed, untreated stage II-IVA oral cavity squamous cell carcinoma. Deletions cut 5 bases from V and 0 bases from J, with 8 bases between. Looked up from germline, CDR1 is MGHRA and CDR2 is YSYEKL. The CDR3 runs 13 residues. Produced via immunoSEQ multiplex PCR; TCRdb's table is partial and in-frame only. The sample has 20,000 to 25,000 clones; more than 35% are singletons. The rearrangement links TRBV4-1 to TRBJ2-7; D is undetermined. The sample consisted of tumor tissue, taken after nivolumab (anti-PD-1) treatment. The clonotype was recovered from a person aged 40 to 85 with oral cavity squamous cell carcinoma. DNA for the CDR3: TGCGCCAGCAGCTTGTCCAGCTCCTACGAGCAGTACTTC. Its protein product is CASSLSSSYEQYF.